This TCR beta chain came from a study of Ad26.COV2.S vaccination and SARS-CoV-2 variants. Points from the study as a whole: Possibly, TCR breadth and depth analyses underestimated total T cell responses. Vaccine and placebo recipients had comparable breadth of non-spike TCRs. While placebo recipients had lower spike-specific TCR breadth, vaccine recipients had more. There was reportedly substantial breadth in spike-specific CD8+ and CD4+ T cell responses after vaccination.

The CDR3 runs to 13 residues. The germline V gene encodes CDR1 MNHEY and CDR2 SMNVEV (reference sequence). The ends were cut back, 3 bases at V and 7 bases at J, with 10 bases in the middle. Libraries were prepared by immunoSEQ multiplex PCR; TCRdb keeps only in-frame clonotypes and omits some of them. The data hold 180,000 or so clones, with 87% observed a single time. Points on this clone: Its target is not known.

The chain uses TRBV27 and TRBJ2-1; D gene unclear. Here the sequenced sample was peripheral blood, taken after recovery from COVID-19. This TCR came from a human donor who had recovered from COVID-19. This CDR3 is CASSLPPPNEQFF. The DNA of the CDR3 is TGTGCCAGCAGTTTGCCCCCGCCAAATGAGCAGTTCTTC.